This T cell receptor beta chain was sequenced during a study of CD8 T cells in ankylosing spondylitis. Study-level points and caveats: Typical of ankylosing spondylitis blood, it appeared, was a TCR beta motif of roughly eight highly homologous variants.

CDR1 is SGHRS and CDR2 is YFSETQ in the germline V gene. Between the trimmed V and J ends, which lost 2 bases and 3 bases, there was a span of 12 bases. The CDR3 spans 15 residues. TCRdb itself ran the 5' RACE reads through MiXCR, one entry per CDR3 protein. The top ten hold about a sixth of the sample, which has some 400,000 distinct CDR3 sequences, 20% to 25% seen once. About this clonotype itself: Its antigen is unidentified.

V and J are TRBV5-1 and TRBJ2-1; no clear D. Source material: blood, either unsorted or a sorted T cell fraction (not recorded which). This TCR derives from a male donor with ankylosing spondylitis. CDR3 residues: CASSLWSKGYNEQFF. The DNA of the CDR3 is TGCGCCAGCAGCTTATGGAGTAAGGGCTACAATGAGCAGTTCTTC.